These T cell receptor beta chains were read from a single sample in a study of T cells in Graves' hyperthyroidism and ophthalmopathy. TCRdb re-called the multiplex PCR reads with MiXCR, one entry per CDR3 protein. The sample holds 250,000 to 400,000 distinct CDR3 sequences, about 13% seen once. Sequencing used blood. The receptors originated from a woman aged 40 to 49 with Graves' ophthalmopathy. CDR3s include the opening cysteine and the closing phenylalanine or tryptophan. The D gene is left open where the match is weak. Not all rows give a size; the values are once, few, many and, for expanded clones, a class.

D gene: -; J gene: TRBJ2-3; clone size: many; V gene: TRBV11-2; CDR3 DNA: TGTGCCAGCGCTGAAAGGGGGGTCGGGGCCCCCCTGGGTACGCAGTATTTT; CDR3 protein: CASAERGVGAPLGTQYF
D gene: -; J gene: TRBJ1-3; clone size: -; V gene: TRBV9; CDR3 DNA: TGTGCCAGCAGCGTAGGGGCGTCCTCTGGAAACACCATATATTTT; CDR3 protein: CASSVGASSGNTIYF
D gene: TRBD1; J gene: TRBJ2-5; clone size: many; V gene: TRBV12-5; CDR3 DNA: TGTGCTAGTGGTCGCAGGGACAGGGGTGGGGAGACCCAGTACTTC; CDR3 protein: CASGRRDRGGETQYF
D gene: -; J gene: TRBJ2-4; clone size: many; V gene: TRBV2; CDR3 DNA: TGTGCCAGCAGTGGGGCAGAATCATCCAAAAACATTCAGTACTTC; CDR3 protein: CASSGAESSKNIQYF
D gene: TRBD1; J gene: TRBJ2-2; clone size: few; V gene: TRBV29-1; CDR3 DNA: TGCAGCGCTCGGACAGGGTGGGCGAACACCGGGGAGCTGTTTTTT; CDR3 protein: CSARTGWANTGELFF
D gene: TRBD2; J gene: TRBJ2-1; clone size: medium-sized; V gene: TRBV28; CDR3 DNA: TGTGCCAGCAGTTTAGGTGGAGCGGGAGAGAATAATGAGCAGTTCTTC; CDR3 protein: CASSLGGAGENNEQFF
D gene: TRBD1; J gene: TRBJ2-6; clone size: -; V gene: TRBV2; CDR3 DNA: TGTGCCAGCAGCGCGACCGGGACAGGGTGGGCTGGGGCCAACGTCCTGACTTTC; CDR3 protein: CASSATGTGWAGANVLTF
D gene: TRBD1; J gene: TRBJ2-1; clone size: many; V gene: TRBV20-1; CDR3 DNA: TGCAGTGCTAGCGACAGGGGTCGTTCGCACAATGAGCAGTTCTTC; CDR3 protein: CSASDRGRSHNEQFF
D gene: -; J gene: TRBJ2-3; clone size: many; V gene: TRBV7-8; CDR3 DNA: TGTGCCAGCAGCTTAGCGGGAAGCGGGAGCACAGATACGCAGTATTTT; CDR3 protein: CASSLAGSGSTDTQYF
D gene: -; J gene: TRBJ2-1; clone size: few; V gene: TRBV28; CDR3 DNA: TGTGCCGGCAGTTTATCCCCACGGGAGAGTTCCGAGCAGTTCTTC; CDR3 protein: CAGSLSPRESSEQFF
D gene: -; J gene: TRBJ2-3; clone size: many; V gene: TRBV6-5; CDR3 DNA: TGTGCCAGCAGTTACGGGCAGGGGTCTGGAGATACGCAGTATTTT; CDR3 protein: CASSYGQGSGDTQYF
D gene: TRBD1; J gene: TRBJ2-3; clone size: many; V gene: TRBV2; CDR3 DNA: TGTGCCAGCAGTGTCCGGGACAGGGAGACAGATACGCAGTATTTT; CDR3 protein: CASSVRDRETDTQYF
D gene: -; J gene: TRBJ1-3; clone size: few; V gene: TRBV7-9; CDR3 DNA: TGTGCCAGCAGCGCCTCGAGCTCTGGAAACACCATATATTTT; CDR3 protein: CASSASSSGNTIYF
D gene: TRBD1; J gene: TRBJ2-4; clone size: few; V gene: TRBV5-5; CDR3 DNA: TGTGCCAGCAGCTTGTGGCTACGGTCGACAGGGGATTGGGGTGGCATTCAGTACTTC; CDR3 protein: CASSLWLRSTGDWGGIQYF
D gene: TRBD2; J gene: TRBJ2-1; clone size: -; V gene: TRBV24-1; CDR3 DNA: TGTGCCACCAGTGATCCTAGCGGGATCGAGAATGAGCAGTTCTTC; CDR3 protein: CATSDPSGIENEQFF
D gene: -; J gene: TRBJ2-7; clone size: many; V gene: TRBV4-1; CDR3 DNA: TGCGCCAGCAGCCAAGACCCCCGGGCGGACGAGCAGTACTTC; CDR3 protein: CASSQDPRADEQYF
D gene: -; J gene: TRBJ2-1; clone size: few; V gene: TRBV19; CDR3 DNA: TGTGCCAGTACGGACCGCAATGAGCAGTTCTTC; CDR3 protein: CASTDRNEQFF
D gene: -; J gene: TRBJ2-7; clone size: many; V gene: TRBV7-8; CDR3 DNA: TGTGCCAGCAGCTTAGGGACGGGGGTCCACGAGCAGTACTTC; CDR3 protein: CASSLGTGVHEQYF
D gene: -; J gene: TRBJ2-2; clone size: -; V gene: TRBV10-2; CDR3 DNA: TGCGCCAGCAGGGACCTACCGACCGGGGAGCTGTTTTTT; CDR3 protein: CASRDLPTGELFF
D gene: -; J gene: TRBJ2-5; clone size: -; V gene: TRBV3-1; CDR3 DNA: TGTGCCAGCAGCCAAGACCTCCGGGGGACCCAGTACTTC; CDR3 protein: CASSQDLRGTQYF
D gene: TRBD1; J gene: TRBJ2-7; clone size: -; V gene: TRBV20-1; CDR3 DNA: TGCAGTGCTAGTCCCGGGACAGGGGGCCGCGAGCAGTACTTC; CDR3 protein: CSASPGTGGREQYF
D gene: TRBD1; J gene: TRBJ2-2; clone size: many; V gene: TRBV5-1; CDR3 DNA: TGCGCCAGCAGCTCAGGGACAGGCGCCGCGGGACTGTTTTTT; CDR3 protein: CASSSGTGAAGLFF
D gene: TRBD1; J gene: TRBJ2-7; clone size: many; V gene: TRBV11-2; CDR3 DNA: TGTGCCAGCAGCTTAGGACAGGGGGCCTACGAGCAGTACTTC; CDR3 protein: CASSLGQGAYEQYF
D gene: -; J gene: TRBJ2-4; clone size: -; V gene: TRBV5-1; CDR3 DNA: TGCGCCAGCAGCTGGGGTGAACTAGCCAAAAACATTCAGTACTTC; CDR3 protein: CASSWGELAKNIQYF
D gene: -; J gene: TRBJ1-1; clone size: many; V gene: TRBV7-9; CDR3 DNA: TGTGCCAGCGGGCTTGGGATGAACACTGAAGCTTTCTTT; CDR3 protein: CASGLGMNTEAFF
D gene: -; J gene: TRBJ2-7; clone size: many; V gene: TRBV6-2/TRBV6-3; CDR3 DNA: TGTGCCAGCAGTCTCTATGCGGGGCTGGGACAGTACGAGCAGTACTTC; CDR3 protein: CASSLYAGLGQYEQYF
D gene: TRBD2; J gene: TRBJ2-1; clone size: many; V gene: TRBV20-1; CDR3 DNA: TGCAGTGCTAGGGATCCGGGACTAGCGACGAATGAGCAGTTCTTC; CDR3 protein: CSARDPGLATNEQFF
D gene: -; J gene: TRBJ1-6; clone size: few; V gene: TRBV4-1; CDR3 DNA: TGCGCCAGCTCCAGGACAGCAAATTCACCCCTCCACTTT; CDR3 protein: CASSRTANSPLHF
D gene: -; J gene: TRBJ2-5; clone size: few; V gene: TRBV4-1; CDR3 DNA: TGCGCCAGCACGAGCGGCCTTGAAGAGACCCAGTACTTC; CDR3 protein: CASTSGLEETQYF
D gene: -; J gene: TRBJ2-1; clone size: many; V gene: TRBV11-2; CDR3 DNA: TGTGCCAGCAGCTTAGATGGGGCGGGTGAGCAGTTCTTC; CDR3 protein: CASSLDGAGEQFF
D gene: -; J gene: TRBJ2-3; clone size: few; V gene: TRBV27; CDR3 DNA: TGTGCCAGCAGTTTATACGTCCCCCGTGGAGGGCTCACAGATACGCAGTATTTT; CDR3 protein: CASSLYVPRGGLTDTQYF
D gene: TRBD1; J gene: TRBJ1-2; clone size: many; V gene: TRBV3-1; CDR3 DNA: TGTGCCAGCAGTTTAAGGGACAGGGATGGCTACACCTTC; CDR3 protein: CASSLRDRDGYTF
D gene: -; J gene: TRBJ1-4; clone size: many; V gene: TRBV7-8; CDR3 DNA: TGTGCCAGCAGCTTAGTGACAATCGCCGAAAAACTGTTTTTT; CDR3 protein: CASSLVTIAEKLFF
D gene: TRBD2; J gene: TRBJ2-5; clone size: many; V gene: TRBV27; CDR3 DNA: TGTGCCAGCAGTCACCGGACTAGCGGGGGGGCGGAGACCCAGTACTTC; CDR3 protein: CASSHRTSGGAETQYF
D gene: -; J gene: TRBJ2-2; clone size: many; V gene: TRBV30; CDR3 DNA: TGTGCCTGGAGTGTAGGGTGGAACACCGGGGAGCTGTTTTTT; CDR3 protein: CAWSVGWNTGELFF
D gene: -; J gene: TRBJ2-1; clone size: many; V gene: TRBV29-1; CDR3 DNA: TGCAGCGTTGAAGGGGGCAGGGAACCCGGGGTTGAGCAGTTCTTC; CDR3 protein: CSVEGGREPGVEQFF
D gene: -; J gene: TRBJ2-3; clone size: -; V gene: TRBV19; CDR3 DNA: TGTGCCAGTAGTATTGCTCGAGTCCCCACAGATACGCAGTATTTT; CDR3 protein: CASSIARVPTDTQYF
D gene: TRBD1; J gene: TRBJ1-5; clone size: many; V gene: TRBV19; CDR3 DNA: TGTGCCAGTAGTGTGGGACAGCTCCTCAATCAGCCCCAGCATTTT; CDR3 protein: CASSVGQLLNQPQHF
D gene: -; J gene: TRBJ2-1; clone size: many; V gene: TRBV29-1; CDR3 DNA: TGCAGCGTTGAGCGGGGTGCCCCAAATGAGCAGTTCTTC; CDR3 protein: CSVERGAPNEQFF
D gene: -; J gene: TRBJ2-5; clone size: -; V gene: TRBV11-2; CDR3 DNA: TGTGCCAGCAGCTCAGGACTGAGTGAGACCCAGTACTTC; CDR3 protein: CASSSGLSETQYF
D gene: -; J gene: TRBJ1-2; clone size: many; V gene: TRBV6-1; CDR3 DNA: TGTGCCAGCAGTGAGAGGGGTCAGTGGGGCTACACCTTC; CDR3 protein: CASSERGQWGYTF
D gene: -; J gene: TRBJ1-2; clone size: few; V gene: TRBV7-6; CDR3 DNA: TGTGCCAGCAGCCCCCGATCCTCCTTTAACTATGGCTACACCTTC; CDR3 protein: CASSPRSSFNYGYTF
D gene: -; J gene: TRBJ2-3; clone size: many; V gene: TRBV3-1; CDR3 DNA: TGTGCCAGCAGCCATTCTAGGGACACAGATACGCAGTATTTT; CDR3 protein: CASSHSRDTDTQYF
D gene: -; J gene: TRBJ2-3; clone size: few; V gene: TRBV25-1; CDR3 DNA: TGTGCCAGCAGTGAAGTAATACATACGCAGTATTTT; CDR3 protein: CASSEVIHTQYF
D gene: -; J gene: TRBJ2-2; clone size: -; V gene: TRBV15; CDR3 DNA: TGTGCCACCAGTAGGGTTCGGGGGAACACCGGGGAGCTGTTTTTT; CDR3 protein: CATSRVRGNTGELFF
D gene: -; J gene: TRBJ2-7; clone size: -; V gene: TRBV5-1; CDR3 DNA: TGCGCCAGCAGCTTTATAGACCCCTACGAGCAGTACTTC; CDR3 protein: CASSFIDPYEQYF
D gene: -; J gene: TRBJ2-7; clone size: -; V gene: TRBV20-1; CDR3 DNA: TGCAGTGCTCGGGGACTGAGGTACGAGCAGTACTTC; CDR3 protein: CSARGLRYEQYF
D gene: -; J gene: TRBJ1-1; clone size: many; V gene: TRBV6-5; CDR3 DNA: TGTGCCAGCAGTTACTCGTACCGTCGGGACACTGAAGCTTTCTTT; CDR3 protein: CASSYSYRRDTEAFF
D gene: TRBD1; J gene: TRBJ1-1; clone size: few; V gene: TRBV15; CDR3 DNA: TGTGCCACCAGCAGGGGACAGTTGAACACTGAAGCTTTCTTT; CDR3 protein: CATSRGQLNTEAFF
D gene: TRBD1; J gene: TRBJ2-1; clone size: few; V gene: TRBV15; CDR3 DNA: TGTGCCACCAGCAGAGAAGATAGGACAGGAAGGCGAAATGAGCAGTTCTTC; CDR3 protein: CATSREDRTGRRNEQFF
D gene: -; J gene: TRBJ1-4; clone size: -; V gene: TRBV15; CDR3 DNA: TGTGCCACCAGCGCCCGGGACCGAAGAAATGAAAAACTGTTTTTT; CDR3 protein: CATSARDRRNEKLFF
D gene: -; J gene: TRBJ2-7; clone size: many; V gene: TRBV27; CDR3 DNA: TGTGCCAGCAGTTACGCCGGGAACGAGCAGTACTTC; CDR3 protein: CASSYAGNEQYF
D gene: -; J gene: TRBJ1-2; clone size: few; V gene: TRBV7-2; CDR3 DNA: TGTGCCAGCAGCTTAGGATCTGGTTCAGTCAGGGGCTACACCTTC; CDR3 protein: CASSLGSGSVRGYTF
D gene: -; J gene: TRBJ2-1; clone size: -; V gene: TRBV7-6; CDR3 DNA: TGTGCCAGCAGCTTAGTGGAGGGACCCTACAATGAGCAGTTCTTC; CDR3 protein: CASSLVEGPYNEQFF
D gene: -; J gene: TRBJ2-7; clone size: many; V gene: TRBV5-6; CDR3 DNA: TGTGCCAGCAGCTTATTTGGCAGGGCCACCTACGAGCAGTACTTC; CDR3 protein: CASSLFGRATYEQYF
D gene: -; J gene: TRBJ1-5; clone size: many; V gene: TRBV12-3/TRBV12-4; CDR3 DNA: TGTGCCAGCAGTTTAAGCAATAGCAATCAGCCCCAGCATTTT; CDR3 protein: CASSLSNSNQPQHF
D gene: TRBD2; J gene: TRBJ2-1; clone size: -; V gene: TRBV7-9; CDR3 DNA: TGTGCCAGCAGCTCTATAGCGGGGGGGCGGAATGAGCAGTTCTTC; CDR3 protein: CASSSIAGGRNEQFF
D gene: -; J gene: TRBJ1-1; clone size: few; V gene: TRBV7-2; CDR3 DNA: TGTGCCAGCAGCGTAAGAGTGAACACTGAAGCTTTCTTT; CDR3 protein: CASSVRVNTEAFF
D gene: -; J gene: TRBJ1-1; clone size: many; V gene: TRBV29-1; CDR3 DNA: TGCAGCATTGATAAGGCGGGGCTCGGCAGGGCTGAAGCTTTCTTT; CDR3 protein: CSIDKAGLGRAEAFF